This is a list of T cell receptor beta chains from one sample in a study of T cell clones after liver transplantation. Produced via immunoSEQ multiplex PCR; TCRdb's table is partial and in-frame only. The table shows 68,000 or so clones, with more than 85% occurring only once. Sequencing used CD4+ T cells from blood, obtained around 25 months after liver transplant. The receptors were gathered from a human patient who received a liver transplant. The graft donor may be the source of some T cells. Each CDR3 is given with its conserved first and last residue. The D gene is left open where the match is weak.

TRBJ2-5 - TRBV7-9 TGTGCCAGCAGCTTACTTACAGGGAGGGTGGAGACCCAGTACTTC CASSLLTGRVETQYF
TRBJ2-2 - TRBV5-1 TGCGCCAGCAGCTTGCGGGCCACGAACACCGGGGAGCTGTTTTTT CASSLRATNTGELFF
TRBJ2-2 - TRBV11-2 TGTGCCACCGAACAGGACCCGAACACCGGGGAGCTGTTTTTT CATEQDPNTGELFF
TRBJ2-3 - TRBV11-3 TGTGCCAGCAGCTTGGCCACCAGGACAGATACGCAGTATTTT CASSLATRTDTQYF
TRBJ2-5 - TRBV19 TGTGCCAGTAGTATCGGTCGTTTAGAGACCCAGTACTTC CASSIGRLETQYF
TRBJ2-3 - TRBV19 TGTGCCAGTAGTAGGACAGATACGCAGTATTTT CASSRTDTQYF
TRBJ1-2 - TRBV9 TGTGCCAGCAGCGTATACCCTCTGGCCTCCTACTCCACCTTATATGGCTACACCTTC CASSVYPLASYSTLYGYTF
TRBJ1-3 - TRBV7-8 TGTGCCAGTACACGCCTAGATGTGTGGGGAAACACCATATATTTT CASTRLDVWGNTIYF
TRBJ2-5 TRBD2 TRBV5-1 TGCGCCAGCAGCTCACTAGCGGGAGGCCAAGAGACCCAGTACTTC CASSSLAGGQETQYF
TRBJ1-1 - TRBV5-1 TGCGCCAGCAGCTTGGGATTCGGAGGGAACACTGAAGCTTTCTTT CASSLGFGGNTEAFF